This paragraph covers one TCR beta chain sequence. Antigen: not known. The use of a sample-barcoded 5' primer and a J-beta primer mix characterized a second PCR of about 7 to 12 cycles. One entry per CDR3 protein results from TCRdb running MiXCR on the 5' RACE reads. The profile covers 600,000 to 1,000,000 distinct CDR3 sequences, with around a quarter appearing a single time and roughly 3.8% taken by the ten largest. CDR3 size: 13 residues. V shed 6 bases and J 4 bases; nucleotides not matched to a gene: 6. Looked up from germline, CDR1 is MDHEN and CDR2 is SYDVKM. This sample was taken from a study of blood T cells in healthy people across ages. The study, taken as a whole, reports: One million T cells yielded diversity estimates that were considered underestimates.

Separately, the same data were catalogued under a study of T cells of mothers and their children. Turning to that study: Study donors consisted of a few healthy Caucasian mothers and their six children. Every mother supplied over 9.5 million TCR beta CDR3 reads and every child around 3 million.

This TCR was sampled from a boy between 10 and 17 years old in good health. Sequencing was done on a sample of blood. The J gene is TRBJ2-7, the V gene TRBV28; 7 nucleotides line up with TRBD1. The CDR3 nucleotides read TGTGCCAGCAGACCCGGGACAGTTTACGAGCAGTACTTC. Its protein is CASRPGTVYEQYF.